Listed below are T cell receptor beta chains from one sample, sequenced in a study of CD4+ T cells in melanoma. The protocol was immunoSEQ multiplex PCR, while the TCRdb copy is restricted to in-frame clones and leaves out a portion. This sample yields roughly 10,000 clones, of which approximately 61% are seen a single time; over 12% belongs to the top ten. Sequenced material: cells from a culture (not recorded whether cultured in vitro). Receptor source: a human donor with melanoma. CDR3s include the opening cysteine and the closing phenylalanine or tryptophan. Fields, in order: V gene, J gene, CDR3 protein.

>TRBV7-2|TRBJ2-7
CASSSTRQGHEQYF
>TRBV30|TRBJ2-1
CAWSPAFEQFF
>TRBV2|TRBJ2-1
CASQNRVAYNEQFF
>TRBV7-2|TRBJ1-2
CASSPQTNYGYTF
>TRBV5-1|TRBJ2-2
CASSPQPSGPSGELFF
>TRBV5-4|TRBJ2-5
CASSLVGQKETQYF
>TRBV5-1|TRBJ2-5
CASSAQGGETQYF
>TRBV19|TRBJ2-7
CASSIYGQGEQYF
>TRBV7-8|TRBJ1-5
CASSLARVAQPQHF
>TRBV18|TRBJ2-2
CASSPPNTGELFF
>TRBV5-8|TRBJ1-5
CASSLNRGGYSNQPQHF
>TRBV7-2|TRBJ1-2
CASSLVGYGYTF
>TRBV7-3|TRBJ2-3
CASSPGTFAPDTQYF
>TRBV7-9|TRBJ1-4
CASSLEGQGTRGEKLFF
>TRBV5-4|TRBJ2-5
CASSLAATEETQYF
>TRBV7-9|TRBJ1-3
CASSRTGGGNTIYF
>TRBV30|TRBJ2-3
CARTSGMSTDTQYF
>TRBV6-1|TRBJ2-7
CASTLTGSSYEQYF
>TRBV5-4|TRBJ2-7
CASSSRAGAYSEQYF
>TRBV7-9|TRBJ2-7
CASSLESWVSEQYF
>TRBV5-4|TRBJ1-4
CASSRSGGNNEKLFF
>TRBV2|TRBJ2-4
CASSQYQGVGNIQYF
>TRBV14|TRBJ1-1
CASSGPTVMNTEAFF
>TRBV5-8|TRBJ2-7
CASSRAVGGTGTEGEQYF
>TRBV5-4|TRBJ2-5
CASSTKQGAETQYF
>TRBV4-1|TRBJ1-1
CASSPIPGPNTEAFF
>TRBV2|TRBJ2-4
CAIRENLAKNIQYF
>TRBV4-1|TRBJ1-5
CASSQLGGANQPQHF